These 23 T cell receptor beta chains came from one sample sequenced in a study of blood T cell repertoires in COVID-19. Clones were read by immunoSEQ multiplex PCR, and TCRdb kept only the in-frame ones, dropping some. The repertoire holds roughly 400,000 clones, with more than 80% as singletons. Sequenced material: PBMCs or T cells enriched from blood (not recorded which). These TCRs come from a man aged 30 to 45 who had recovered from COVID-19.

The chain couples TRBV3-1 (or the pseudogene TRBV3-2) to TRBJ2-7; TRBD1 matches 7 bases. The CDR3 sequence is 13 residues long. Germline lookup yields CDR1 LGHDT and CDR2 YNNKEL (reference sequence). J lost 6 bases, V lost 2 bases, and 4 bases had no gene match. The CDR3 sequence: CASSQQTGFEQYF. In nucleotides, the CDR3 is TGTGCCAGCAGCCAACAGACAGGGTTCGAGCAGTACTTC.

The rearrangement joins TRBV6-5 to TRBJ2-7, with 7 nucleotides matching TRBD2. The germline V gene encodes CDR1 MNHEY and CDR2 SVGAGI. This CDR3 contains 15 residues. V was clipped by 6 bases and J by 2 bases; unmatched bases: 10. The chain's CDR3 is CASRPFASGPYEQYF. The CDR3 region has the DNA TGTGCCAGCAGGCCCTTCGCTAGCGGCCCCTACGAGCAGTACTTC.

J is TRBJ2-3 and V is TRBV28; 7 bases map to TRBD2. In germline, CDR1 is MDHEN, CDR2 SYDVKM. The CDR3 extends over 15 amino acids. V gave up 6 bases and J gave up 3 bases; unmatched junction bases: 9. CDR3 residues: CASSLKRDLTDTQYF. For the CDR3, the DNA is TGTGCCAGCAGCTTGAAGCGGGATCTAACAGATACGCAGTATTTT.

This chain uses TRBV4-1 with TRBJ1-1, with 7 bases aligning to TRBD1. CDR3 size: 15 residues. Germline CDR1 and CDR2: MGHRA and YSYEKL. V dropped 1 base and J dropped 0; count of bases not matched to a gene: 2. The DNA for the CDR3 is TGCGCCAGCAGCCAAGGACAGGGTATGAACACTGAAGCTTTCTTT. It codes for CASSQGQGMNTEAFF.

The chain uses TRBV5-1 and TRBJ2-5; weak D call: TRBD2 (5 bases). With 4 bases removed from V and 4 bases from J, the gap between germline ends came to 17 bases. This CDR3 spans 15 amino acids. CDR1 and CDR2 from the germline V gene are SGHRS and YFSETQ. CDR3 in amino acids: CASSPTIGLGETQYF. In DNA, the CDR3 is TGCGCCAGCAGCCCGACTATCGGGTTGGGAGAGACCCAGTACTTC.

This clone showed up just once. The chain uses TRBV7-9 and TRBJ2-7, with TRBD2 matching over 7 bases. The CDR3 is made up of 17 amino acids. CDR1 and CDR2 from the germline V gene are SEHNR and FQNEAQ (reference sequence). V lost 2 bases to trimming and J lost 5 bases; unmatched junction nucleotides: 15. This CDR3 reads CASSLSGKRDYTNEQYF. The CDR3 nucleotides read TGTGCCAGCAGCTTATCGGGTAAGCGGGACTACACGAACGAGCAGTACTTC.

The chain is built from TRBV7-9 and TRBJ1-2; TRBD1 matches 7 bases. CDR1 and CDR2 from the germline V gene are SEHNR and FQNEAQ (reference sequence). This CDR3 contains 14 residues. The junction had 11 bases not matched to a gene; V was cut back by 5 bases and J by 8 bases. The DNA of the CDR3 is TGTGCCAGCAGCACGAATAAGGGGGCTGGGGGCTACACCTTC. Translated, it gives CASSTNKGAGGYTF.

V is TRBV5-4 and J is TRBJ2-2; 9 bases line up with TRBD1. The germline V gene has CDR1 SGHNT and CDR2 YYREEE (reference sequence). J was trimmed by 6 bases and V by 4 bases; bases with no gene match: 13. The CDR3 runs 17 residues. The CDR3 spells CASSRLPGQGPAGELFF. The CDR3 DNA sequence: TGTGCCAGCAGCCGATTACCGGGACAGGGACCGGCCGGGGAGCTGTTTTTT.

The chain joins TRBV3-1 (or the pseudogene TRBV3-2) to TRBJ2-7, with a tentative D call TRBD2 (6 bases). The V gene's germline CDR1 is LGHDT and CDR2 YNNKEL (reference sequence). V was cut by 4 bases and J by 0 bases, with 19 bases left in between. The CDR3 runs to 17 residues. This CDR3 is CASSRGGGGTYSYEQYF. The CDR3 DNA reads TGTGCCAGCAGCCGGGGAGGCGGAGGGACGTACTCCTACGAGCAGTACTTC.

This chain uses TRBV4-1 with TRBJ1-2; unclear D gene. This CDR3 is 14 amino acids long. Germline CDR1 and CDR2: MGHRA and YSYEKL. V was trimmed by 0 bases and J by 4 bases, leaving 9 bases between them. Written as DNA, the CDR3 is TGCGCCAGCAGCCAAGAAACAGCCTCCTATGGCTACACCTTC. This gives the protein CASSQETASYGYTF.

The chain carries TRBV27 and TRBJ1-1; TRBD1 might be the D (5 bases). The CDR3 covers 14 residues. Germline CDR1 and CDR2: MNHEY and SMNVEV (reference sequence). Between the trimmed V and J ends, which lost 5 bases and 5 bases, there was a span of 15 bases. CDR3 sequence reads: CASSQTGGVTEAFF. CDR3 bases: TGTGCCAGCAGTCAAACAGGTGGGGTGACTGAAGCTTTCTTT.

The CDR3, as DNA: TGTGCCAGCAGCTTTACAGCGGGAGGTACAGATACGCAGTATTTT. Translation: CASSFTAGGTDTQYF. The V call is TRBV7-9, the J call TRBJ2-3, with 9 bases identical to TRBD2. The CDR3 length is 15 residues. Germline-derived CDR1 and CDR2 are SEHNR and FQNEAQ (reference sequence). Trimming cost V 3 bases and J 3 bases; bases outside gene matches: 4.

The chain couples TRBV10-3 to TRBJ1-1, with 9 bases fitting TRBD1. Germline loops: CDR1 ENHRY, CDR2 SYGVKD. The CDR3 totals 14 residues. After removal of 7 bases from V and 1 base from J, the junction contained 4 bases not matched to a gene. CDR3: CAINPGQGNTEAFF. The CDR3 DNA follows: TGTGCCATCAACCCGGGACAGGGGAACACTGAAGCTTTCTTT.

This sequence joins TRBV7-8 and TRBJ2-1; D ambiguous. V lost 5 bases, J lost 0 bases, and 14 bases lay in between. From germline, CDR1 is SGHVS and CDR2 FQNEAQ. There are 16 residues in the CDR3. CDR3 sequence (DNA): TGTGCCAGCAGCCCTACTGTATTAAGCTCCTACAATGAGCAGTTCTTC. Its translation is CASSPTVLSSYNEQFF.

This chain uses TRBV4-1 with TRBJ1-5; tentatively, D is TRBD1 (6 bases). V was cut by 0 bases and J by 2 bases, with 11 bases left in between. The germline gives CDR1 MGHRA, CDR2 YSYEKL. CDR3 length: 16 residues. Written as DNA, the CDR3 is TGCGCCAGCAGCCAAGATCTCACAGGGCGCAATCAGCCCCAGCATTTT. This encodes CASSQDLTGRNQPQHF.

This rearrangement joins TRBV19 to TRBJ1-4; no definite D call. Deletions cut 7 bases from V and 8 bases from J, with 14 bases between. This CDR3 is built from 13 residues. The germline gives CDR1 LNHDA, CDR2 SQIVND (reference sequence). As DNA, the CDR3 is TGTGCCAGTAAAAAGGTGGCGGGAGAAAAACTGTTTTTT. Translated, it gives CASKKVAGEKLFF.

The chain combines TRBV29-1 with TRBJ2-1; no clear D gene. Germline V gene lookup returns CDR1 SQVTM and CDR2 ANQGSEA. This CDR3 is built from 10 residues. V was clipped by 8 bases and J by 9 bases, with 11 bases between them. DNA of the CDR3: TGCAGCATAAGGAGCGCTGAGCAGTTCTTC. As protein: CSIRSAEQFF.

This clone was counted a few times. V and J are TRBV23-1 and TRBJ2-1; 7 bases match TRBD2. TRBV23-1 is an ORF for which the function is uncertain. After removal of 4 bases from V and 7 bases from J, the junction contained 4 bases not matched to a gene. The CDR3 runs 13 residues. The CDR3 spells CASSRTGGNEQFF. The CDR3 DNA reads TGCGCCAGCAGTCGGACCGGGGGGAATGAGCAGTTCTTC.

The chain combines TRBV27 with TRBJ2-7; D may be TRBD1 (5 bases). V lost 6 bases to trimming and J lost 2 bases, with 8 bases between them. Germline CDR1 and CDR2: MNHEY and SMNVEV (reference sequence). The CDR3 has 12 amino acids. This chain's CDR3 is CASRTGPYEQYF. CDR3 nucleotides: TGTGCCAGCAGAACAGGACCCTACGAGCAGTACTTC.

The chain employs TRBV5-1 and TRBJ2-3; 11 nucleotides align to TRBD2. Per germline, CDR1 SGHRS and CDR2 YFSETQ. The V gene end was trimmed by 7 bases and the J gene end by 6 bases; junction bases not matched to a gene: 1. The length of the CDR3 is 12 residues. The CDR3 DNA is TGCGCCAGCGCTAGCGGGGGGGATACGCAGTATTTT. Its translation: CASASGGDTQYF.

The rearrangement links TRBV7-6 to TRBJ2-1; 7 bases map to TRBD2. J gave up 0 bases and V 2 bases, and 1 base lay outside the gene matches. Germline loops: CDR1 SGHVS, CDR2 FNYEAQ. CDR3 length equals 15 residues. CDR3 residues: CASSLKRDSYNEQFF. The DNA of the CDR3 is TGTGCCAGCAGCTTAAAGCGGGACTCCTACAATGAGCAGTTCTTC.

The chain recombines TRBV18 with TRBJ1-1, with D maybe TRBD1 (6 bases). From germline, CDR1 is KGHSH and CDR2 LQKENI. The CDR3 loop spans 14 amino acids. Trimming stripped 6 bases from V and 3 bases from J, with 14 bases between. CDR3 sequence: CASSSVTGYTEAFF. The CDR3 DNA is TGTGCCAGCTCTTCTGTGACAGGATACACTGAAGCTTTCTTT.

J is TRBJ2-7 and V is TRBV7-9; 10 bases agree with TRBD2. The CDR3 contains 13 residues. The V and J ends lost 7 bases and 6 bases, in that order; junction bases with no gene match: 6. In germline, CDR1 is SEHNR, CDR2 FQNEAQ (reference sequence). The CDR3 spells CASTGTSEGEQYF. The CDR3, as DNA: TGTGCCAGCACCGGGACTAGCGAAGGCGAGCAGTACTTC.